The sequence of this TCR beta chain was determined in a study of shared T cell receptors in the human thymus. The CDR3 has 16 amino acids. Germline V CDR1 and CDR2: MNHNY, SVGAGI (reference sequence). V shed 4 bases and J 7 bases; nucleotides not matched to a gene: 10. Some clones are missing from TCRdb's copy, which holds only in-frame ones; the method was immunoSEQ multiplex PCR. The profile shows roughly 550,000 clones, 78% of them singletons. This clone was found a few times. The same data also went into a second study, on human thymus T cells. In that study: Healthy Finnish infants having corrective surgery for congenital heart defects served as donors.

The source material was thymocytes. The sequence came from a boy less than two years old with a congenital heart defect. The V and J genes are TRBV6-6 and TRBJ2-2; 9 bases are shared with TRBD1. The CDR3 protein is CASSSLDRGTGGELFF. As DNA, the CDR3 is TGTGCCAGCAGTTCTCTCGACAGGGGGACTGGCGGGGAGCTGTTTTTT.